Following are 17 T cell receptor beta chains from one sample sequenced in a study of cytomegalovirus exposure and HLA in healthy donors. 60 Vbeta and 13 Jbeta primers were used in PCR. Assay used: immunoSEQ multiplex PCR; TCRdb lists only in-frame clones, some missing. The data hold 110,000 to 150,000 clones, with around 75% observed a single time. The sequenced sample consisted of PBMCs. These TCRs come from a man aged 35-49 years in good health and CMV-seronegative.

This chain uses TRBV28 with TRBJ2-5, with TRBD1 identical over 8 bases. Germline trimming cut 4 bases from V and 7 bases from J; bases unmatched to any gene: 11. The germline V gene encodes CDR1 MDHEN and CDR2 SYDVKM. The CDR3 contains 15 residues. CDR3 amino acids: CASSSHGQGIVTQYF. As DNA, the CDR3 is TGTGCCAGCAGTTCCCATGGACAGGGTATCGTGACCCAGTACTTC.

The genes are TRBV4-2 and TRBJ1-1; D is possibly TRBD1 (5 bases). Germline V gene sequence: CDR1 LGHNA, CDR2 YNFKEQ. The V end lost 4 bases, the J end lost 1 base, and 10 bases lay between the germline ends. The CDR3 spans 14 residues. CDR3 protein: CASSPMDKNTEAFF. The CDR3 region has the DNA TGTGCCAGCAGCCCCATGGACAAGAACACTGAAGCTTTCTTT.

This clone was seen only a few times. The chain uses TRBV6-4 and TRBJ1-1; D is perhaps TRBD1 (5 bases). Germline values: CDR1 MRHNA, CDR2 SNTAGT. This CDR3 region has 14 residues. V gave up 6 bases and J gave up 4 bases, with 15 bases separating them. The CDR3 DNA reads TGTGCCAGCAGGCTTCAGGGAGGACGCACTGAAGCTTTCTTT. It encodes CASRLQGGRTEAFF.

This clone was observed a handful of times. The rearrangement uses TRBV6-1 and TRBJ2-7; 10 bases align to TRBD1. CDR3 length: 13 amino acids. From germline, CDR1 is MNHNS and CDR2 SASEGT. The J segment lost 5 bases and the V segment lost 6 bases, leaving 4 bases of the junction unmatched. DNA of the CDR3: TGTGCCAGCAGGACAGGGGGCGGGAACGAGCAGTACTTC. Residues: CASRTGGGNEQYF.

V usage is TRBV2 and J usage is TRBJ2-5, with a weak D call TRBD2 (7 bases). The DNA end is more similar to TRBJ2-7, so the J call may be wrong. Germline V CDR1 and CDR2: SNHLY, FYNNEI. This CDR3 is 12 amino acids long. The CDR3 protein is CAGRGGGYEQYF. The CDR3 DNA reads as TGTGCCGGAAGGGGGGGCGGGTACGAGCAGTACTTC.

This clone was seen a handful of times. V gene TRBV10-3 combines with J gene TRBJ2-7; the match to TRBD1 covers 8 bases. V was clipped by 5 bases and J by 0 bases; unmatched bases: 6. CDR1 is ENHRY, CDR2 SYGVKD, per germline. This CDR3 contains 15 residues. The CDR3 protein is CAISYGQGSSYEQYF. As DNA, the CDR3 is TGTGCCATCAGTTACGGACAGGGTTCCTCCTACGAGCAGTACTTC.

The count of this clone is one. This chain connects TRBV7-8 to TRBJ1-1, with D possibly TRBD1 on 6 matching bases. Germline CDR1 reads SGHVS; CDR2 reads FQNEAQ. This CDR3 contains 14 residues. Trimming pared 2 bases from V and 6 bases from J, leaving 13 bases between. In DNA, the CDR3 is TGTGCCAGCAGCTTACCCGCTACAGGGTCTGAAGCTTTCTTT. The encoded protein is CASSLPATGSEAFF.

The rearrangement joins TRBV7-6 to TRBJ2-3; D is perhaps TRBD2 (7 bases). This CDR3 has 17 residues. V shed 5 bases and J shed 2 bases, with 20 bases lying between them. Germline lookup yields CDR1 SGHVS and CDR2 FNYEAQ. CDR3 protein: CASSPLLGRGATDTQYF. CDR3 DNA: TGTGCCAGCAGCCCCCTCTTGGGGAGGGGGGCCACAGATACGCAGTATTTT.

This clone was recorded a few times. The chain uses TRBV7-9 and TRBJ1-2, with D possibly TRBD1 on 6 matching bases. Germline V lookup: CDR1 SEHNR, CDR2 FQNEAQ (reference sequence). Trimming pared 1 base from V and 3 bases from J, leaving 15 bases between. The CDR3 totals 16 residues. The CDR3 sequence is CASSLDILGGDYGYTF. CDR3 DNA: TGTGCCAGCAGCTTAGATATTCTAGGGGGTGACTATGGCTACACCTTC.

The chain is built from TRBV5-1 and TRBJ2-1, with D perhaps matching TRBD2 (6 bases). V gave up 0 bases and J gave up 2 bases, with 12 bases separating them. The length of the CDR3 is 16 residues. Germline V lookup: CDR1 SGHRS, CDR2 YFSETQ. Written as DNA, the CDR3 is TGCGCCAGCAGCTTGGCGGGTACGGGGGCCTACAATGAGCAGTTCTTC. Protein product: CASSLAGTGAYNEQFF.

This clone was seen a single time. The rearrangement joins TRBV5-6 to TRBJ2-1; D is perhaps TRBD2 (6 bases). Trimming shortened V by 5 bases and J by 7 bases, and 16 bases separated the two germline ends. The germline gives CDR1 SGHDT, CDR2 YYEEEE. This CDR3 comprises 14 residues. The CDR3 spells CASRVVGGPNEQFF. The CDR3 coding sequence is TGTGCCAGCAGGGTCGTCGGAGGGCCGAATGAGCAGTTCTTC. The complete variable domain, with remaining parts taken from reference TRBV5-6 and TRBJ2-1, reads DAGVTQSPTHLIKTRGQQVTLRCSPKSGHDTVSWYQQALGQGPQFIFQYYEEEERQRGNFPDRFSGHQFPNYSSELNVNALLLGDSALYLCASRVVGGPNEQFFGPGTRLTVL.

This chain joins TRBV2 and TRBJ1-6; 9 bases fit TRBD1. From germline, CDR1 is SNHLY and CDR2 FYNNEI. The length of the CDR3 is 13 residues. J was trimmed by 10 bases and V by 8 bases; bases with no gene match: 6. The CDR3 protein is CASLTGGNSPLHF. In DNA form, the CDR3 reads TGTGCCAGCCTGACAGGGGGGAACTCACCCCTCCACTTT.

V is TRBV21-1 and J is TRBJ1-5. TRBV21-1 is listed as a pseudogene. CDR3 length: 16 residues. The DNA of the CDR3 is TGTGCCAGCAGACCAATAAATGGGAGGATAAATCAGCCCCAGCATTTT. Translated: CASRPINGRINQPQHF.

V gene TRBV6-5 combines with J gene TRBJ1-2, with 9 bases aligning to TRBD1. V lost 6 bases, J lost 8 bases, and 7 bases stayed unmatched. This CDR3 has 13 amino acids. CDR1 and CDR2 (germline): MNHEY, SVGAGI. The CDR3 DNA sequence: TGTGCCAGCAGAAGACAGGGGGTTACGGGCTACACCTTC. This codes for CASRRQGVTGYTF.

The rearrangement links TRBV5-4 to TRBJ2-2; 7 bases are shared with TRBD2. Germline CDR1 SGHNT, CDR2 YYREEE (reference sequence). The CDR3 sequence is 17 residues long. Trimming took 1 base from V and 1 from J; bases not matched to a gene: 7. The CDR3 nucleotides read TGTGCCAGCAGCTTGCCCCGCAGGGAGGGGAACACCGGGGAGCTGTTTTTT. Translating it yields CASSLPRREGNTGELFF.

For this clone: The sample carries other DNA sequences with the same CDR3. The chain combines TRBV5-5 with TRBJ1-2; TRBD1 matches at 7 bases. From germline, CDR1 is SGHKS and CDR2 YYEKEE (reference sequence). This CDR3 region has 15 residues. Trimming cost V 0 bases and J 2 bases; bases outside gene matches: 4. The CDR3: CASSLAGTVNYGYTF. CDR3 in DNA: TGTGCCAGCAGCTTGGCCGGGACAGTGAACTATGGCTACACCTTC.

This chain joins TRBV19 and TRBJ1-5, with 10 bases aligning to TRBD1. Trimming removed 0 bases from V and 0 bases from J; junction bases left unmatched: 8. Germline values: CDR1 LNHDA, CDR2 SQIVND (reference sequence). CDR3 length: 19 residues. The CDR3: CASSIDGTGAVYSNQPQHF. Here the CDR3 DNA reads TGTGCCAGTAGTATAGATGGGACAGGGGCCGTATATAGCAATCAGCCCCAGCATTTT.